This passage covers 23 T cell receptor beta chains from one sample sequenced in a study of T cell responses to AZD1222 COVID-19 vaccine. Produced via immunoSEQ multiplex PCR; TCRdb's table is partial and in-frame only. This sample yields 100,000 to 150,000 clones, of which just under 95% are seen a single time; roughly 7% belongs to the top ten. The sequenced sample was peripheral blood, obtained on day 0 of AZD1222 vaccination. Receptors were obtained from an adult in good health.

This clone has only one observation. Sequence at one end of the junction differs from germline and may be a read error. The chain is built from TRBV2 and TRBJ2-5; D gene uncertain. Per germline, CDR1 SNHLY and CDR2 FYNNEI. This CDR3 region has 11 residues. CDR3 nucleotide sequence: TGTGCCAGCAGTTACCAAGAGGCCCAGTACTTC. It translates to CASSYQEAQYF.

V and J are TRBV7-2 and TRBJ2-1, with a possible D match to TRBD2 (6 bases). The V gene's germline CDR1 is SGHTA and CDR2 FQGNSA. The V end lost 4 bases, the J end lost 0 bases, and 16 bases lay between the germline ends. The CDR3 is made up of 17 amino acids. In nucleotides, the CDR3 is TGTGCCAGCAGCTGGGGACTTCCTCGAGGCTCCTACAATGAGCAGTTCTTC. Encoded protein: CASSWGLPRGSYNEQFF.

The chain carries TRBV6-1 and TRBJ1-5; the D gene is possibly TRBD1 (5 bases). Deletions cut 2 bases from V and 3 bases from J, with 20 bases between. This CDR3 comprises 18 residues. Germline V gene lookup returns CDR1 MNHNS and CDR2 SASEGT. CDR3 nucleotide sequence: TGTGCCAGCAGTGAACCCCGCAGCGGGGGTAAGGTCAATCAGCCCCAGCATTTT. As protein: CASSEPRSGGKVNQPQHF.

In this sample, this clone turned up once. The V and J genes are TRBV29-1 and TRBJ1-3; TRBD1 is a possible D gene (5 bases). This CDR3 is built from 15 residues. Germline CDR1 is SQVTM and CDR2 is ANQGSEA. The ends were cut back, 1 base at V and 0 bases at J, with 10 bases in the middle. CDR3 DNA sequence: TGCAGCGTTGAAGTGGGGCCAAGCTCTGGAAACACCATATATTTT. Amino acids: CSVEVGPSSGNTIYF.

The J gene is TRBJ2-2, the V gene TRBV7-9; D is uncertain. Trimming removed 1 base from V and 6 bases from J, with 12 bases in between. CDR3 length: 15 residues. Germline V gene sequence: CDR1 SEHNR, CDR2 FQNEAQ (reference sequence). This CDR3 is CASSLGTEAAGELFF. The CDR3 DNA follows: TGTGCCAGCAGCTTAGGAACTGAGGCGGCCGGGGAGCTGTTTTTT.

The chain links TRBV2 to TRBJ1-3, with a possible D match to TRBD1 (5 bases). V was cut by 6 bases and J by 4 bases, with 22 bases left in between. Germline assignment: CDR1 SNHLY and CDR2 FYNNEI. The CDR3 totals 17 residues. The DNA of the CDR3 is TGTGCCAGCAGGGAACCCCTGGGGGGGGTCTCCGGAAACACCATATATTTT. It codes for CASREPLGGVSGNTIYF.

The genes are TRBV28 and TRBJ2-7, with TRBD1 matching 9 bases. Losses at the gene ends were 2 bases for V and 5 bases for J; bases not matched to a gene: 10. Per germline, CDR1 MDHEN and CDR2 SYDVKM. This CDR3 is built from 16 residues. The CDR3 sequence is CASSLDAGTGFDEQYF. CDR3 DNA: TGTGCCAGCAGTTTAGATGCCGGGACAGGGTTCGACGAGCAGTACTTC.

This chain uses TRBV4-3 with TRBJ2-7; D remains ambiguous. V lost 0 bases and J 4 bases, leaving 7 bases between the germline ends. This CDR3 comprises 13 residues. In germline, CDR1 is LGHNA, CDR2 YSLEER. The CDR3 nucleotides read TGCGCCAGCAGCCAAGATAGGTTTTACGAGCAGTACTTC. Translating gives CASSQDRFYEQYF.

This chain links TRBV19 with TRBJ1-5; D is unclear. Germline assignment: CDR1 LNHDA and CDR2 SQIVND (reference sequence). Trimming stripped 3 bases from V and 6 bases from J, with 15 bases between. This CDR3 contains 15 residues. The CDR3 DNA is TGTGCCAGTAGTATTGAACTCCTGGGGATTCAGCCCCAGCATTTT. Encoded protein: CASSIELLGIQPQHF. Looking up the rest from reference TRBV19 and TRBJ1-5 gives the full variable domain: DGGITQSPKYLFRKEGQNVTLSCEQNLNHDAMYWYRQDPGQGLRLIYYSQIVNDFQKGDIAEGYSVSREKKESFPLTVTSAQKNPTAFYLCASSIELLGIQPQHFGDGTRLSIL.

The rearrangement uses TRBV29-1 and TRBJ1-1, with TRBD1 as a possible D gene (5 bases). The germline V and J ends were trimmed by 7 bases and 0 bases, with 18 bases remaining between them. CDR1 and CDR2 from the germline V gene are SQVTM and ANQGSEA. The CDR3 sequence is 15 residues long. The CDR3 reads CSAEGGAGMNTEAFF. The CDR3 bases are TGCAGCGCCGAGGGAGGGGCCGGCATGAACACTGAAGCTTTCTTT.

The CDR3 DNA follows: TGCGCCAGCAGCTTGGGGGAAGGGACCCAGTACTTC. It translates to CASSLGEGTQYF. The rearrangement links TRBV5-1 to TRBJ2-5; D not resolved. The germline CDR1 and CDR2 sequences are SGHRS and YFSETQ. There are 12 residues in the CDR3. Trimming left V 0 bases short and J 7 bases short, with 7 bases between.

The V and J genes are TRBV27 and TRBJ2-5, with 7 bases identical to TRBD1. This CDR3 contains 12 residues. The germline V gene has CDR1 MNHEY and CDR2 SMNVEV (reference sequence). J gave up 14 bases and V 7 bases, and 13 bases lay outside the gene matches. In DNA form, the CDR3 reads TGTGCCAGCACTACCACATGGGGACAGACCTACTTC. Its protein product is CASTTTWGQTYF.

V is TRBV9 and J is TRBJ2-1; D is unresolved. In germline, CDR1 is SGDLS, CDR2 YYNGEE. The CDR3 sequence is 15 residues long. Trimming stripped 4 bases from V and 0 bases from J, with 11 bases between. CDR3 protein: CASSPLLVSYNEQFF. The DNA for the CDR3 is TGTGCCAGCAGCCCCCTGCTAGTCTCCTACAATGAGCAGTTCTTC.

V usage is TRBV18 and J usage is TRBJ2-5; 8 positions agree with TRBD2. V was pared by 0 bases and J by 6 bases, with 3 bases of the junction left unmatched. Germline CDR1 and CDR2: KGHSH and LQKENI. This CDR3 contains 14 residues. CDR3 sequence: CASSPPAGGQTQYF. The CDR3 nucleotides are TGTGCCAGCTCACCACCCGCGGGAGGCCAGACCCAGTACTTC. Full variable domain (rest looked up from reference TRBV18 and TRBJ2-5): NAGVMQNPRHLVRRRGQEARLRCSPMKGHSHVYWYRQLPEEGLKFMVYLQKENIIDESGMPKERFSAEFPKEGPSILRIQQVVRGDSAAYFCASSPPAGGQTQYFGPGTRLLVL.

The chain employs TRBV7-9 and TRBJ1-4, with D unclear. Germline assignment: CDR1 SEHNR and CDR2 FQNEAQ (reference sequence). The CDR3 consists of 14 residues. V was pared by 1 base and J by 10 bases, with 13 bases between. As DNA, the CDR3 is TGTGCCAGCAGCTTAGAGGCTTTGCCCCCAAAACTGTTTTTT. Translating it yields CASSLEALPPKLFF.

The chain couples TRBV18 to TRBJ2-7; D not certain. The CDR3 has 16 amino acids. CDR1 is KGHSH and CDR2 is LQKENI in the germline V gene. V was pared by 1 base and J by 6 bases, with 19 bases between. The CDR3 here is CASSPRTLRFSSEQYF. Here the CDR3 DNA reads TGTGCCAGCTCACCACGGACCCTTCGGTTCAGCTCCGAGCAGTACTTC.

Details on this clone: Mismatch with germline at one junction end may stem from a read error. J is TRBJ2-7 and V is TRBV6-2 or TRBV6-3, with 11 bases lining up with TRBD2. The CDR3 sequence is 15 residues long. Germline values: CDR1 MNHEY, CDR2 SVGEGT. The CDR3: CACSYSQLAGDEQYF. CDR3 nucleotides: TGTGCCTGCAGTTACAGCCAACTAGCGGGGGACGAGCAGTACTTC.

The rearrangement links TRBV9 to TRBJ2-7, with D possibly matching TRBD2 (6 bases). The ends were cut back, 4 bases at V and 6 bases at J, with 17 bases in the middle. This CDR3 is built from 14 residues. Germline V gene lookup returns CDR1 SGDLS and CDR2 YYNGEE. CDR3 protein: CASSLAGGSREQYF. DNA of the CDR3: TGTGCCAGCAGCCTCGCTGGGGGGAGCCGCGAGCAGTACTTC. Together with reference TRBV9 and TRBJ2-7, the CDR3 gives the full variable domain: DSGVTQTPKHLITATGQRVTLRCSPRSGDLSVYWYQQSLDQGLQFLIQYYNGEERAKGNILERFSAQQFPDLHSELNLSSLELGDSALYFCASSLAGGSREQYFGPGTRLTVT.

This sequence joins TRBV3-1 (or the pseudogene TRBV3-2) and TRBJ2-3; 8 bases are a match to TRBD2. This CDR3 has 16 residues. Trimming removed 0 bases from V and 4 bases from J; junction bases left unmatched: 6. CDR1 and CDR2 (germline): LGHDT, YNNKEL (reference sequence). The chain's CDR3 is CASSQEGAGVADTQYF. The CDR3 DNA reads TGTGCCAGCAGCCAAGAGGGAGCGGGAGTGGCAGATACGCAGTATTTT.

The chain couples TRBV19 to TRBJ2-1; D remains ambiguous. Germline V lookup: CDR1 LNHDA, CDR2 SQIVND (reference sequence). Trimming removed 1 base from V and 0 bases from J, with 13 bases in between. The CDR3 runs 17 residues. DNA of the CDR3: TGTGCCAGTAGTATAGGGAGAGGTTACAGCTCCTACAATGAGCAGTTCTTC. Translating gives CASSIGRGYSSYNEQFF.

This chain links TRBV5-4 with TRBJ2-7; 7 bases line up with TRBD2. Trimming at V came to 2 bases and at J to 2 bases, leaving 7 bases not matched to a gene. There are 15 residues in the CDR3. Germline-derived CDR1 and CDR2 are SGHNT and YYREEE (reference sequence). This chain's CDR3 is CASSFGTTLAYEQYF. DNA of the CDR3: TGTGCCAGCAGCTTTGGGACTACTTTGGCCTACGAGCAGTACTTC.

The chain carries TRBV5-4 and TRBJ2-7; D gene uncertain. Germline values: CDR1 SGHNT, CDR2 YYREEE (reference sequence). This CDR3 region has 11 residues. V lost 5 bases and J lost 5, with 8 bases in between. The DNA of the CDR3 is TGTGCCAGCAGGTCCCGGGACGAGCAGTACTTC. The encoded protein is CASRSRDEQYF.

This rearrangement joins TRBV5-6 to TRBJ2-7, with 10 nucleotides matching TRBD1. Germline V lookup: CDR1 SGHDT, CDR2 YYEEEE. V lost 4 bases to trimming and J lost 0 bases; unmatched junction nucleotides: 10. The CDR3 totals 17 residues. The CDR3 region is CASSTPGQGLSSYEQYF. The CDR3 DNA is TGTGCCAGCAGCACCCCGGGACAGGGGCTCTCCTCCTACGAGCAGTACTTC.